Presented here are 19 T cell receptor beta chains from one specimen sequenced in a study of OX40 agonist ivuxolimab in advanced cancers. Repertoires were generated with immunoSEQ multiplex PCR, while TCRdb's copy carries only in-frame clones and drops some. The sample consists of 81,000 or so clones, around 89% of them appearing once. The specimen was CD4+ or CD8+ T cells sorted from blood, collected in a trial of the OX40 agonist ivuxolimab. These receptors were collected from an adult with an advanced solid tumor such as melanoma, head and neck, liver or kidney cancer.

In nucleotides, the CDR3 is TGTGCCAGCAGCCTGCTTGGGGGGCTCGAGCAGTACTTC. Translating gives CASSLLGGLEQYF. The chain has TRBV11-3 and TRBJ2-7, with D perhaps TRBD1 or TRBD2 (6 bases each). V lost 5 bases and J lost 6, with 14 bases in between. The CDR3 totals 13 residues. Germline CDR1 is SGHNT and CDR2 is YENEEA.

The V gene is TRBV28, the J gene TRBJ1-2; tentatively, D is TRBD1 (5 bases). V lost 8 bases to trimming and J lost 0 bases, with 10 bases between them. There are 13 residues in the CDR3. The germline V gene has CDR1 MDHEN and CDR2 SYDVKM. In nucleotides, the CDR3 is TGTGCCAGCGGGACGGCTGCTAACTATGGCTACACCTTC. Encoded protein: CASGTAANYGYTF.

This chain uses TRBV11-2 with TRBJ2-3, with D perhaps given as TRBD1 or TRBD2 (5 bases each). The CDR3 covers 13 residues. With 8 bases removed from V and 6 bases from J, the gap between germline ends came to 15 bases. Germline CDR1 is SGHAT and CDR2 is FQNNGV. The CDR3, as DNA: TGTGCCAGCTCTGGGGGAACCGGGGATACGCAGTATTTT. This gives the protein CASSGGTGDTQYF.

The chain recombines TRBV7-9 with TRBJ2-1, with D tentatively TRBD1 or TRBD2 (5 bases each). The V and J ends lost 7 bases and 5 bases respectively, with 15 bases between them. This CDR3 has 14 residues. Per germline, CDR1 SEHNR and CDR2 FQNEAQ (reference sequence). Here the CDR3 DNA reads TGTGCCAGCATCATTTGGGGGAGCGACAATGAGCAGTTCTTC. It specifies CASIIWGSDNEQFF. Full variable domain (outside the CDR3, taken from reference TRBV7-9 and TRBJ2-1): DTGVSQNPRHKITKRGQNVTFRCDPISEHNRLYWYRQTLGQGPEFLTYFQNEAQLEKSRLLSDRFSAERPKGSFSTLEIQRTEQGDSAMYLCASIIWGSDNEQFFGPGTRLTVL.

The V gene is TRBV6-4, the J gene TRBJ1-1, with D maybe TRBD1 (6 bases). Per germline, CDR1 MRHNA and CDR2 SNTAGT. The V end lost 6 bases, the J end lost 5 bases, and 13 bases lay between the germline ends. The CDR3 runs to 13 residues. In DNA, the CDR3 is TGTGCCAGCAGCAACGAACAGGGAACTGAAGCTTTCTTT. This encodes CASSNEQGTEAFF.

The chain is built from TRBV7-9 and TRBJ1-2; D is uncertain. The germline CDR1 and CDR2 sequences are SEHNR and FQNEAQ (reference sequence). V gave up 0 bases and J gave up 3 bases, with 11 bases separating them. The length of the CDR3 is 15 residues. The CDR3 loop is CASSLAGADYYGYTF. As DNA, the CDR3 is TGTGCCAGCAGCTTAGCAGGTGCCGACTACTATGGCTACACCTTC. Drawing the rest from reference TRBV7-9 and TRBJ1-2, the complete variable domain is DTGVSQNPRHKITKRGQNVTFRCDPISEHNRLYWYRQTLGQGPEFLTYFQNEAQLEKSRLLSDRFSAERPKGSFSTLEIQRTEQGDSAMYLCASSLAGADYYGYTFGSGTRLTVV.

V is TRBV5-1 and J is TRBJ1-1; D call uncertain. The CDR3 consists of 13 residues. V was shortened by 0 bases and J by 4 bases, with 7 bases between the two germline ends. Germline CDR1 and CDR2: SGHRS and YFSETQ. This chain's CDR3 is CASSLGETTEAFF. CDR3 in DNA: TGCGCCAGCAGCTTGGGAGAGACCACTGAAGCTTTCTTT.

For this clone: At one of its ends the junction is not consistent with the germline gene, which may arise from a read error. The sample has other DNA sequences that encode this CDR3 too. The rearrangement links TRBV5-1 to TRBJ1-1, with TRBD1 as a possible D gene (5 bases). The CDR3 has 14 amino acids. Per germline, CDR1 SGHRS and CDR2 YFSETQ. The DNA of the CDR3 is TGCGCCAGTAGCTCCAGACAGATGAACACTGAAGCTTTCTTT. As protein: CASSSRQMNTEAFF.

The V and J genes are TRBV2 and TRBJ2-7; D may match TRBD1 or TRBD2 (5 bases each). The CDR3 totals 16 residues. Germline CDR1 is SNHLY and CDR2 is FYNNEI. Trimming pared 10 bases from V and 0 bases from J, leaving 22 bases between. The CDR3 nucleotides are TGTGCCATCCCCCGGGACGAAGCCGGTTACTCCTACGAGCAGTACTTC. Translated, it gives CAIPRDEAGYSYEQYF.

This chain uses TRBV7-6 with TRBJ2-5; possibly TRBD1 or TRBD2 for D (5 bases each). The CDR3 runs 16 residues. V lost 4 bases and J 4 bases, leaving 19 bases between the germline ends. Germline assignment: CDR1 SGHVS and CDR2 FNYEAQ. The CDR3 spells CASSSNSGGLRETQYF. For the CDR3, the DNA is TGTGCCAGCAGCTCAAACAGTGGGGGATTACGAGAGACCCAGTACTTC.

In DNA form, the CDR3 reads TGTGCCAGCAGCTCCAGCGCTGGTCAGCCCCAGCATTTT. Protein product: CASSSSAGQPQHF. V gene TRBV7-2 combines with J gene TRBJ1-5; D not resolved. The ends were cut back, 4 bases at V and 6 bases at J, with 10 bases in the middle. The CDR3 covers 13 residues. Per germline, CDR1 SGHTA and CDR2 FQGNSA. The variable domain in full, with the rest retrieved from reference TRBV7-2 and TRBJ1-5, is GAGVSQSPSNKVTEKGKDVELRCDPISGHTALYWYRQSLGQGLEFLIYFQGNSAPDKSGLPSDRFSAERTGGSVSTLTIQRTQQEDSAVYLCASSSSAGQPQHFGDGTRLSIL.

V gene TRBV7-8 combines with J gene TRBJ1-1; no clear D. V lost 5 bases, J lost 4 bases, and 23 bases lay in between. The CDR3 covers 17 residues. Germline V gene data show CDR1 as SGHVS and CDR2 as FQNEAQ. The CDR3 region has the DNA TGTGCCAGCAGCCCCCGCCGAGCTTTCCACGTTGGCACTGAAGCTTTCTTT. Translated: CASSPRRAFHVGTEAFF.

This sequence joins TRBV28 and TRBJ1-2, with a possible D match to TRBD1 (5 bases). The germline CDR1 and CDR2 sequences are MDHEN and SYDVKM. The CDR3 runs 18 residues. V gave up 4 bases and J gave up 3 bases, with 24 bases separating them. The CDR3 nucleotides read TGTGCCAGCAGTTCGCGAAACTTTGGGACGGAGAGGGACTATGGCTACACCTTC. Protein: CASSSRNFGTERDYGYTF.

A single count supports this clone. The chain employs TRBV15 and TRBJ1-1, with D tentatively TRBD1 (5 bases). CDR3 length: 16 residues. V lost 0 bases and J lost 0, with 11 bases in between. Germline values: CDR1 LNHNV, CDR2 YYDKDF (reference sequence). CDR3 residues: CATSREGLSMNTEAFF. CDR3 DNA sequence: TGTGCCACCAGCAGAGAGGGACTCAGCATGAACACTGAAGCTTTCTTT.

The genes are TRBV29-1 and TRBJ1-3; possibly TRBD1 for D (6 bases). The ends were cut back, 2 bases at V and 2 bases at J, with 10 bases in the middle. Germline V CDR1 and CDR2: SQVTM, ANQGSEA. There are 14 residues in the CDR3. CDR3 loop: CSVERAGAGNTIYF. Here the CDR3 DNA reads TGCAGCGTTGAAAGGGCAGGGGCTGGAAACACCATATATTTT.

This chain uses TRBV9 with TRBJ2-4; D may correspond to TRBD1 or TRBD2 (7 bases each). V shed 4 bases and J shed 6 bases, with 26 bases lying between them. Germline V gene data show CDR1 as SGDLS and CDR2 as YYNGEE. This CDR3 contains 18 residues. The CDR3 region is CASSSRGGGGQGRNIQYF. CDR3 sequence (DNA): TGTGCCAGCAGCTCCAGGGGGGGAGGTGGCCAGGGGAGAAACATTCAGTACTTC.

The genes are TRBV11-1 and TRBJ2-1; TRBD2 agrees at 7 bases. Germline V gene lookup returns CDR1 SGHAT and CDR2 FQDESV (reference sequence). Unmatched junction bases numbered 15, after V lost 5 bases and J lost 8 bases. The CDR3 consists of 16 residues. The CDR3 reads CASSASTPPRGDEQFF. The CDR3 DNA reads TGTGCCAGCAGCGCCAGTACCCCACCACGGGGGGATGAGCAGTTCTTC.

This chain uses TRBV19 with TRBJ1-5, with a weak D call TRBD1 (5 bases). CDR1 is LNHDA and CDR2 is SQIVND in the germline V gene (reference sequence). The CDR3 is made up of 16 amino acids. V shed 8 bases and J shed 3 bases, with 20 bases lying between them. CDR3 loop: CASALGLGTFNQPQHF. CDR3 nucleotides: TGTGCCAGTGCCTTAGGACTTGGGACCTTCAATCAGCCCCAGCATTTT.

The chain combines TRBV7-8 with TRBJ1-3; 7 bases align to TRBD1. This CDR3 region has 13 residues. Trimming took 5 bases from V and 4 from J; bases not matched to a gene: 2. CDR1 SGHVS and CDR2 FQNEAQ come from the germline V gene. CDR3 loop: CASSQDRGNTIYF. The CDR3 bases are TGTGCCAGCAGCCAGGACAGGGGAAACACCATATATTTT.